This T cell receptor beta chain was captured in a study of vaccination and CD4 T cells after COVID-19 (dated by TCRdb to 2022 to 2024). Study-wide context: Convalescent patients had a positive SARS-CoV-2 result on nasal swab PCR, and of these patients, fewer than ten had mild disease and one had severe disease. Six males and four females were included in the convalescent cohort, with two Hispanic individuals, seven Caucasians, two Asians and one multiracial person represented. Post-COVID blood samples were collected from convalescent patients a median of around 100 days after diagnosis, with a range of about 30 to 161 days. In 10 COVID-19 convalescent patients and several infection-naive healthy vaccine recipients, the spike-specific CD4+ TCR repertoire before mRNA vaccination was compared with the repertoire after mRNA vaccination. Two doses of either the Pfizer-BioNTech BNT162b2 vaccine (n=8) or the Moderna mRNA-1273 vaccine (n=2) were administered to participants. Control cultures used a CEFX viral epitope pool as positive control, an HIV-1 Nef peptide pool as negative control, or no peptide. Post-vaccine blood samples were collected a median of around 10 weeks after the second vaccine dose, ranging from about 14 to 241 days. Culture stimuli were overlapping spike peptide pools from SARS-CoV-2 and from the common cold coronaviruses HCoV-NL63, HCoV-OC43 and HCoV-229E.

The library was prepared using PCR. DNA from cultured CD4+ T cells was subjected to TCR sequencing with the Oncomine TCR Beta short-read assay at the Johns Hopkins FTIC core. Genomic DNA was extracted from the cultured CD4+ T cells with the QIAamp micro DNA kit. The Oncomine TCR Beta libraries from cultured CD4+ T cells were pooled using unique dual indexes and then sequenced on an Illumina iSeq 100. The authors' analysis ran thus. Non-productive sequences were removed, and CDR3s that did not start with C, did not end with F or W, or were shorter than 7 amino acids were discarded. The MANAFEST web application identified antigen-specific clonotypes by comparing peptide-stimulated wells against reference wells and other culture wells. For a clone to be called positive, the clone needed an FDR below 0.05, an odds ratio above 5, and a productive frequency above 0.1% in at least two of three replicate wells. A clonotype was classed as cross-reactive if the clonotype showed significant expansion both in SARS-CoV-2 spike wells and in at least one common cold coronavirus spike condition. CDR3 homology was assessed with Levenshtein distances (stringdist) and unrooted phylogenetic trees (ape) in R version 3.6.1. The raw public reads went through TCRdb reprocessing: fastp at Q25, MiXCR clone calling, in-frame beta chains kept. Duplicate CDR3 protein sequences are folded into a single record with the most common DNA and genes. Here the V and J calls rest on TCRdb's processing, not on the authors' analysis. The sample table shows around 20,000 distinct CDR3 sequences, and about half are seen once. The leading ten clones occupy 10% to 13% of the sample.

The germline V and J ends show losses of 11 bases and 3 bases respectively, and no gene match explains 3 bases of the junction. The CDR3 goes from the cysteine to the phenylalanine over 12 residues. CDR3 DNA is the only sequence kept; it has 36 bases, read in frame from the first base. Taken from the germline V gene, the CDR1 and CDR2 loops are ENHRY and SYGVKD. As for this clonotype: Its antigen remains unidentified. There are no base qualities to consult, and no much larger clone falls within one base.

Overall results and qualifications from the work: The study included relatively few convalescent patients and did not analyze early timepoints after natural infection. Although the median number of SARS-CoV-2-reactive clonotypes went up from around 19 after infection to 35 to 40 after vaccination, the increase was not significant. Among the post-vaccine SARS-CoV-2-reactive clones in convalescent patients, a median around 86% showed up only after vaccination, which suggests vaccine-specific priming. Of the vaccine-specific clones in convalescent patients, 304 of 307, or nearly all, reacted only to SARS-CoV-2 spike and did not cross-react with common cold coronaviruses.

This specimen's treatment or condition label, per the study, means: approximately nine-day PBMC culture with coronavirus spike peptide pools or control peptides (ViraFEST assay). The study used the ViraFEST assay, which expanded antigen-specific T cells with peptide pools and then identified expanded clonotypes by TCR sequencing. The convalescent patients' positive SARS-CoV-2 PCR tests fell between March and December 2020, which was before the Alpha, Beta and Delta variants emerged in the United States. Some 2 million PBMCs per well were cultured in IMDM with approximately 5.2% human AB serum and around 10 IU/ml IL-2, plus 10 ug/ml peptide pools. Half of the culture medium was replaced with fresh IL-2-containing medium on days 3 and 7. After 10 to 11 days of culture, CD4+ T cells were isolated by negative selection using the EasySep CD4+ T cell isolation kit. Ficoll-Paque Plus gradient centrifugation was used to isolate PBMCs from whole blood, and the isolated PBMCs were then either used fresh or cryopreserved at -140C. Triplicate wells were generally used for each culture condition.

Sequences were derived from CD4+ T cells from blood, cultured in vitro, sampled before SARS-CoV-2 vaccination. This receptor was taken from a human donor who had recovered from COVID-19. The V and J genes are TRBV10-3 and TRBJ2-3; 9 central bases correspond to TRBD2. Here is the DNA: TGTGCCTCAGGACTAGCGACAGATACGCAGTATTTT. Translated, this is CASGLATDTQYF.